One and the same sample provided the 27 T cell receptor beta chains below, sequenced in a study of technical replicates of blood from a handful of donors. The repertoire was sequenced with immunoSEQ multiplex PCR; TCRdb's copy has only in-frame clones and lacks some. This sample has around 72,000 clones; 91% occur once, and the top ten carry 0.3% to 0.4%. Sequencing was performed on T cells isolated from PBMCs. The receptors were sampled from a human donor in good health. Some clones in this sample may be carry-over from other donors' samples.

The CDR3 bases are TGCGCCAGCAGCCAGTTGTACGTATCAGGGCTTAATTCACCCCTCCACTTT. Translation gives CASSQLYVSGLNSPLHF. The chain couples TRBV4-1 to TRBJ1-6; a weak D match, TRBD1 (5 bases). The CDR3 has 17 amino acids. The ends were cut back, 3 bases at V and 6 bases at J, with 18 bases in the middle. The germline V gene encodes CDR1 MGHRA and CDR2 YSYEKL.

The DNA for the CDR3 is TGTGCCATCAGTGATGAGGGCAGGGGTTACACTGAAGCTTTCTTT. Translated, it gives CAISDEGRGYTEAFF. J is TRBJ1-1 and V is TRBV10-3, with D possibly matching TRBD1 (6 bases). The CDR3 contains 15 residues. Germline CDR1 is ENHRY and CDR2 is SYGVKD. V gave up 3 bases and J gave up 3 bases, with 14 bases separating them.

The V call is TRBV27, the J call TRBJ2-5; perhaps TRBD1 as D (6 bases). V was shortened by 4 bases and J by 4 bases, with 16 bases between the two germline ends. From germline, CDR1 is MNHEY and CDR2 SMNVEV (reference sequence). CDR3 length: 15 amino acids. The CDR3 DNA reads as TGTGCCAGCAGTTCTCAAGACAGGAGAACAGAGACCCAGTACTTC. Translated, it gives CASSSQDRRTETQYF.

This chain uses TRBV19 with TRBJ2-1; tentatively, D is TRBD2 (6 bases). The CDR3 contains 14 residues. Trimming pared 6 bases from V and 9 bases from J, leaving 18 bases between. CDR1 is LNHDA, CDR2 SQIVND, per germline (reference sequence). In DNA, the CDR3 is TGTGCCAGTAGCGCGGGCCAGCCCGGGGGTGAGCAGTTCTTC. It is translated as CASSAGQPGGEQFF.

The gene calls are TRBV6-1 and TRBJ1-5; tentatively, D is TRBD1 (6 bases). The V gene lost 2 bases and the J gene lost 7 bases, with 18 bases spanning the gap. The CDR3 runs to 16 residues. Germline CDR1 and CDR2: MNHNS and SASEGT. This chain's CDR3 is CASSELSTGPWQPQHF. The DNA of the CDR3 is TGTGCCAGCAGTGAACTAAGTACAGGGCCGTGGCAGCCCCAGCATTTT.

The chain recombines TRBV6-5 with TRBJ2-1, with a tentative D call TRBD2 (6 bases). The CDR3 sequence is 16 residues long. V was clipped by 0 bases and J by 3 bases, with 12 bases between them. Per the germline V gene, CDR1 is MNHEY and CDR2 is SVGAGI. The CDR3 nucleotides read TGTGCCAGCAGTTACTCCCCGGGACTCAACTACAATGAGCAGTTCTTC. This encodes CASSYSPGLNYNEQFF.

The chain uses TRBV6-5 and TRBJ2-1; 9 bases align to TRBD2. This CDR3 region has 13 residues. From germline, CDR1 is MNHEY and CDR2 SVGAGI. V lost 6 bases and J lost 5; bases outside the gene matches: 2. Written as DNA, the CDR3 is TGTGCCAGCAGGACTAGCGGAAACAATGAGCAGTTCTTC. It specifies CASRTSGNNEQFF.

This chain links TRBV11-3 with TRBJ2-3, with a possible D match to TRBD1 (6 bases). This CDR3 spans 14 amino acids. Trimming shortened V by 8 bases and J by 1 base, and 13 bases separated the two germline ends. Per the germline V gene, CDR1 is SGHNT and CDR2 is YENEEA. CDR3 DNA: TGTGCCAGCGCCAGGGGAACGGGCACAGATACGCAGTATTTT. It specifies CASARGTGTDTQYF.

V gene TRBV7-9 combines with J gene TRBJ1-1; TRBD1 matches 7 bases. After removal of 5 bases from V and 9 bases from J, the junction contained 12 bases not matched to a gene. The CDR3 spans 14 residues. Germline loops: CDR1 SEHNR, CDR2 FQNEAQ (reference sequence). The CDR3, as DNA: TGTGCCAGCAGCCACGTAGGCGCAGGGGGTAAAGCTTTCTTT. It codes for CASSHVGAGGKAFF. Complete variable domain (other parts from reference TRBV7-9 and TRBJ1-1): DTGVSQNPRHKITKRGQNVTFRCDPISEHNRLYWYRQTLGQGPEFLTYFQNEAQLEKSRLLSDRFSAERPKGSFSTLEIQRTEQGDSAMYLCASSHVGAGGKAFFGQGTRLTVV.

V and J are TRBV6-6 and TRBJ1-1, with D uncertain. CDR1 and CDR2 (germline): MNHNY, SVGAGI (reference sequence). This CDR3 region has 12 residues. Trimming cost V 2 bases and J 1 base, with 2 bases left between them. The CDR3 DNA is TGTGCCAGCAGTTACCGGAACACTGAAGCTTTCTTT. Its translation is CASSYRNTEAFF.

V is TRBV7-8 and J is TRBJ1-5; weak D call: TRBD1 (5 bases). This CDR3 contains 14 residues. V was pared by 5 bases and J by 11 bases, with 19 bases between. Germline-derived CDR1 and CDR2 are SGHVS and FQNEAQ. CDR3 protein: CASSGPGVVAAQHF. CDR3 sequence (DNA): TGTGCCAGCAGCGGACCGGGGGTGGTCGCAGCCCAGCATTTT.

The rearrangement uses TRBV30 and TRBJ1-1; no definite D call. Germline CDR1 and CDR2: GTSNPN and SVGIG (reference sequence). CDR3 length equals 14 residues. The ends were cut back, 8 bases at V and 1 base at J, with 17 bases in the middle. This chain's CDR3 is CAGLVKVGNTEAFF. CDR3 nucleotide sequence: TGTGCCGGTCTAGTGAAGGTGGGGAACACTGAAGCTTTCTTT.

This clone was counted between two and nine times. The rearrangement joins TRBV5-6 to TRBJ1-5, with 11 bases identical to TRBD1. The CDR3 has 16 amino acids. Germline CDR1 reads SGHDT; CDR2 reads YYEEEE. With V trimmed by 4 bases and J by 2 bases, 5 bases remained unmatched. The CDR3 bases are TGTGCCAGCAGCGTCTGGACAGGGGGCCGCAATCAGCCCCAGCATTTT. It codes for CASSVWTGGRNQPQHF.

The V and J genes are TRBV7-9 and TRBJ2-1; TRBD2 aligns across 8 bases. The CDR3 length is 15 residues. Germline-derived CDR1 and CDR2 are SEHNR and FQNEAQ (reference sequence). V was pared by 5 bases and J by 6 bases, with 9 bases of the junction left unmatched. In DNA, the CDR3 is TGTGCCAGCAGCGGCCAAGCGGGAGTTTCCAATGAGCAGTTCTTC. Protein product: CASSGQAGVSNEQFF.

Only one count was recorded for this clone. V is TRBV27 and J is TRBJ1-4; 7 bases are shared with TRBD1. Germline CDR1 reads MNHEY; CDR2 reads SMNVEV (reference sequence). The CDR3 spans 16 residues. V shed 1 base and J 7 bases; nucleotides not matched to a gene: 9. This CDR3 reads CASSLYGPGGLEKLFF. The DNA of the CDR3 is TGTGCCAGCAGTTTATATGGCCCAGGGGGACTTGAAAAACTGTTTTTT.

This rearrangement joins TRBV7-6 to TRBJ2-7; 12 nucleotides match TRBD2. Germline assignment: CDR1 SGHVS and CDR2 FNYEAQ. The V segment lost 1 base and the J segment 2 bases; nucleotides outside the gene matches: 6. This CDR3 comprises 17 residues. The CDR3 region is CASSLGIGLAGTYEQYF. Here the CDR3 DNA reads TGTGCCAGCAGCTTAGGTATAGGACTAGCGGGAACCTACGAGCAGTACTTC. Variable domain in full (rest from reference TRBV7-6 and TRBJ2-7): GAGVSQSPRYKVTKRGQDVALRCDPISGHVSLYWYRQALGQGPEFLTYFNYEAQQDKSGLPNDRFSAERPEGSISTLTIQRTEQRDSAMYRCASSLGIGLAGTYEQYFGPGTRLTVT.

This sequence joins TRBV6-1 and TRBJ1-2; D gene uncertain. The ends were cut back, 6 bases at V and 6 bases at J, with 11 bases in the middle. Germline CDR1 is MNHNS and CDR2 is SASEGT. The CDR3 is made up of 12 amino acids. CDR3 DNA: TGTGCCAGCAGCGAGGGTGGGGATGGCTACACCTTC. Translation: CASSEGGDGYTF.

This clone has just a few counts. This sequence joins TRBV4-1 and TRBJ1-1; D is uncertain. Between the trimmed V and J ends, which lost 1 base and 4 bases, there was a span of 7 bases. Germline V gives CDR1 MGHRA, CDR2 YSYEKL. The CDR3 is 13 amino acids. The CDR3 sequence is CASSQVFSTEAFF. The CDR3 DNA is TGCGCCAGCAGCCAAGTGTTCAGCACTGAAGCTTTCTTT.

CDR3 nucleotides: TGTGCCAGCAGCCAAGTTTTTACGACAGGGCGTGAAAAACTGTTTTTT. Translating it yields CASSQVFTTGREKLFF. The chain employs TRBV14 and TRBJ1-4; 7 bases map to TRBD1. CDR1 and CDR2 from the germline V gene are SGHDN and FVKESK. This CDR3 contains 16 residues. The V and J ends lost 1 base and 7 bases, in that order; junction bases with no gene match: 9.

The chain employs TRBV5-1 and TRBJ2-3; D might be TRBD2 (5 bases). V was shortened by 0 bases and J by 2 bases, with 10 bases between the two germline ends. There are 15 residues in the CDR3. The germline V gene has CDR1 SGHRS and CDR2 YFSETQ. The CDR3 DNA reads TGCGCCAGCAGCTTGGAACTAGGTTCCACAGATACGCAGTATTTT. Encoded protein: CASSLELGSTDTQYF.

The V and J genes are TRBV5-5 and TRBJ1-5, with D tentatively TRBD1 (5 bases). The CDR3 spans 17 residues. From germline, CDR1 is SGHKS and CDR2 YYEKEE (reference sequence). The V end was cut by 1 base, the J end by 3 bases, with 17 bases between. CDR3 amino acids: CASSLSLLTVNNQPQHF. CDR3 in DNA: TGTGCCAGCAGCTTGTCCCTCTTGACAGTAAACAATCAGCCCCAGCATTTT.

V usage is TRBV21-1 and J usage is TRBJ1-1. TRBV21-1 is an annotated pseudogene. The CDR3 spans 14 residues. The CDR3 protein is CASPGWGVKTEAFF. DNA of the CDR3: TGTGCCTCCCCCGGATGGGGGGTGAAGACTGAAGCTTTCTTT.

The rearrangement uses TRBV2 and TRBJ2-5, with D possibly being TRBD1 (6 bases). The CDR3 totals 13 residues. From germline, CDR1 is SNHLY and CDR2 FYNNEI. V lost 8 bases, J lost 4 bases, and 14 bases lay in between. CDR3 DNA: TGTGCCAGCCTATTAACAGGGTCAGAGACCCAGTACTTC. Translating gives CASLLTGSETQYF.

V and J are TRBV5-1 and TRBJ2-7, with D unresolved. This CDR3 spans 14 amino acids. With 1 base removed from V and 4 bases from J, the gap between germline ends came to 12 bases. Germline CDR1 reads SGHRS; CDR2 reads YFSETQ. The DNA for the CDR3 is TGCGCCAGCAGCTTGACAGATCCTACTTACGAGCAGTACTTC. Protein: CASSLTDPTYEQYF.

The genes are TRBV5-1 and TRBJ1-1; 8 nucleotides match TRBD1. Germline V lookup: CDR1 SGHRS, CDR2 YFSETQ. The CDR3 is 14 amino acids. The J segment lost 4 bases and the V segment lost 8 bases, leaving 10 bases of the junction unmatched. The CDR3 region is CASASGQVSTEAFF. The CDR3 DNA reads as TGCGCCAGTGCGTCGGGACAGGTGAGCACTGAAGCTTTCTTT.

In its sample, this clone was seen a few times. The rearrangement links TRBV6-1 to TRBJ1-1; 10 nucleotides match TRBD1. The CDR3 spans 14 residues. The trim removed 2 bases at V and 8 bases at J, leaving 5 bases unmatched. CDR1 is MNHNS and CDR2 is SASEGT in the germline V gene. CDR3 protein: CASSESPGQGEAFF. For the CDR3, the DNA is TGTGCCAGCAGTGAATCCCCGGGACAGGGGGAAGCTTTCTTT.

The chain's CDR3 is CARSPTCPSGELFF. As DNA, the CDR3 is TGTGCCAGAAGCCCAACTTGCCCGTCCGGGGAGCTGTTTTTT. The V call is TRBV5-3, the J call TRBJ2-2; D is ambiguous. TRBV5-3 is classed as an ORF, of uncertain function. The CDR3 loop spans 14 amino acids. V lost 4 bases and J lost 6, with 13 bases in between.